Listed below are T cell receptor beta chains from one sample, sequenced in a study of spatial heterogeneity in lung cancer. One entry per CDR3 protein, called by TCRdb with MiXCR from the 5' RACE reads. The repertoire holds roughly 5,300 distinct CDR3 sequences, with around 7.7% as singletons. The source was lung tumor tissue, collected at surgery. The origin of the receptors is a female donor with early-stage non-small cell lung cancer. Each CDR3 is given with its conserved first and last residue. Each record gives: clone size, D gene, V gene, J gene, CDR3 protein, CDR3 DNA. A D gene is named only where the DNA matches it firmly. Clone size is stated in some rows and not others, as once, few, many or a class when expanded.

many	TRBD2	TRBV20-1	TRBJ2-2	CSARDMGLAMTGELFF	TGCAGTGCTAGAGATATGGGACTAGCGATGACCGGGGAGCTGTTTTTT
many	-	TRBV7-7	TRBJ2-2	CAFSPNTGELFF	TGTGCTTTCTCCCCTAACACCGGGGAGCTGTTTTTT
-	TRBD1	TRBV5-1	TRBJ2-4	CASSSTAHGQGGDIQYF	TGCGCCAGCAGCTCTACGGCCCACGGACAGGGTGGGGACATTCAGTACTTC
medium-sized	-	TRBV28	TRBJ2-5	CASLGSGGGETQYF	TGTGCCAGCTTAGGGTCAGGGGGAGGAGAGACCCAGTACTTC
many	-	TRBV27	TRBJ2-7	CASSLGRTTYEQYF	TGTGCCAGCAGTTTAGGTAGGACCACCTACGAGCAGTACTTC
medium-sized	TRBD2	TRBV9	TRBJ2-3	CASSLGLASTDTQYF	TGTGCCAGCAGTCTAGGACTAGCGAGCACAGATACGCAGTATTTT
few	-	TRBV28	TRBJ2-7	CASSIQGKYEQYF	TGTGCCAGCAGTATTCAGGGAAAATACGAGCAGTACTTC
many	-	TRBV18	TRBJ2-7	CASSPPARSYEQYF	TGTGCCAGCTCACCACCAGCCCGAAGCTACGAGCAGTACTTC
medium-sized	TRBD1	TRBV11-2	TRBJ1-6	CASSLGDSGLWNSPLHF	TGTGCCAGCAGCTTAGGGGACAGCGGCCTATGGAATTCACCCCTCCACTTT
many	TRBD1	TRBV10-3	TRBJ2-1	CAIRGQGTYNEQFF	TGTGCCATCAGGGGACAGGGGACCTACAATGAGCAGTTCTTC
medium-sized	TRBD2	TRBV7-2	TRBJ2-3	CASSSLAGLGTDTQYF	TGTGCCAGCAGCTCACTAGCGGGGTTGGGCACAGATACGCAGTATTTT
many	-	TRBV7-3	TRBJ1-2	CASSPYGGADYGYTF	TGTGCCAGCAGCCCCTACGGGGGCGCGGACTATGGCTACACCTTC
many	TRBD1	TRBV5-6	TRBJ2-7	CASSPGTGFTYEQYF	TGTGCCAGCAGCCCTGGGACAGGATTCACCTACGAGCAGTACTTC
many	-	TRBV7-2	TRBJ2-4	CASSLGGIAKNIQYF	TGTGCCAGCAGCTTAGGAGGAATAGCCAAAAACATTCAGTACTTC
many	-	TRBV29-1	TRBJ1-5	CSVGGGQNQPQHF	TGCAGCGTTGGGGGGGGGCAGAATCAGCCCCAGCATTTT
-	-	TRBV3-1	TRBJ1-1	CASSHYYTARDTEAFF	TGTGCCAGCAGTCACTACTACACGGCGAGAGACACTGAAGCTTTCTTT
many	-	TRBV10-3	TRBJ2-1	CAISESSSGGYNEQFF	TGTGCCATCAGTGAGTCGAGTTCTGGGGGCTACAATGAGCAGTTCTTC
medium-sized	TRBD1	TRBV27	TRBJ2-5	CASSTRDRATETQYF	TGTGCCAGCAGTACCCGGGACAGGGCGACGGAGACCCAGTACTTC